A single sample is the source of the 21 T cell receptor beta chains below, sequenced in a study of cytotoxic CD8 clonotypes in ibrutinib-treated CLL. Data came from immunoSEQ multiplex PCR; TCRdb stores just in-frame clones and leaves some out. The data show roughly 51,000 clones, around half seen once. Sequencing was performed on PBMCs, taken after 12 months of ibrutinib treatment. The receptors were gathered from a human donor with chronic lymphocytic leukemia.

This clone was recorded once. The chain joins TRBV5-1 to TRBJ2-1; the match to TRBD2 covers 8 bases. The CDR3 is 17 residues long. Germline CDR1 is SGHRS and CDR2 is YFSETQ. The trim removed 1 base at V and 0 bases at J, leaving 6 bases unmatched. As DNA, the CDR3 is TGCGCCAGCAGCTTGTCAGGGACTAGAAGCTCCTACAATGAGCAGTTCTTC. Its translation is CASSLSGTRSSYNEQFF.

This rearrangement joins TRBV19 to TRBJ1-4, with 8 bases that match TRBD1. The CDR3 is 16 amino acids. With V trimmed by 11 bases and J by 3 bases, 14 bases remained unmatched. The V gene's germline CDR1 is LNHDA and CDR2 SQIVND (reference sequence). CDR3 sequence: CASQGGTGEPNEKLFF. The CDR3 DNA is TGTGCCTCACAAGGCGGGACAGGAGAACCTAATGAAAAACTGTTTTTT.

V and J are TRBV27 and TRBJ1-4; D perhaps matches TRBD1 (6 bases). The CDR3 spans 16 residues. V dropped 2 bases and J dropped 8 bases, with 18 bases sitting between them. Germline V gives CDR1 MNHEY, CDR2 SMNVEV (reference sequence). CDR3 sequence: CASSLVGGSYSEKLFF. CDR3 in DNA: TGTGCCAGCAGTTTAGTGGGGGGCTCCTACTCAGAAAAACTGTTTTTT.

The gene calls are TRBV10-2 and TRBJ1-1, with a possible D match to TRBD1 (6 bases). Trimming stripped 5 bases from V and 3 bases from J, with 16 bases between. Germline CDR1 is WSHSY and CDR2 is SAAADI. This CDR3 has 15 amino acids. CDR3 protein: CASSNLQGIYTEAFF. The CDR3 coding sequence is TGCGCCAGCAGTAACTTACAGGGAATCTACACTGAAGCTTTCTTT.

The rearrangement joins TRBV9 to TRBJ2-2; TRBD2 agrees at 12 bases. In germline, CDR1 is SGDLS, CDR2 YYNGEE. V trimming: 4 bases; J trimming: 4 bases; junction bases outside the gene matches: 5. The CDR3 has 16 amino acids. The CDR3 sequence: CASSPRTSGTTGELFF. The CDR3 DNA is TGTGCCAGCAGCCCGCGGACTAGCGGGACCACCGGGGAGCTGTTTTTT.

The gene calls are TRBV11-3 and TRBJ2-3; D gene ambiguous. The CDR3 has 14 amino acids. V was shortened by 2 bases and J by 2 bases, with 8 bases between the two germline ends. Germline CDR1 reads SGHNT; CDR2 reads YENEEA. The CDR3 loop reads CASSLTPSTDTQYF. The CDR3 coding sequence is TGTGCCAGCAGCTTAACCCCTTCCACAGATACGCAGTATTTT.

The CDR3 is CASSPRRDRGRTAEKLFF. CDR3 sequence (DNA): TGCGCCAGCAGCCCACGCCGGGACAGGGGGCGGACGGCGGAAAAACTGTTTTTT. The chain combines TRBV5-1 with TRBJ1-4; TRBD1 aligns across 12 bases. Trimming at V came to 4 bases and at J to 8 bases, leaving 15 bases not matched to a gene. This CDR3 spans 18 amino acids. From germline, CDR1 is SGHRS and CDR2 YFSETQ. The variable domain in full, with the rest retrieved from reference TRBV5-1 and TRBJ1-4, is KAGVTQTPRYLIKTRGQQVTLSCSPISGHRSVSWYQQTPGQGLQFLFEYFSETQRNKGNFPGRFSGRQFSNSRSEMNVSTLELGDSALYLCASSPRRDRGRTAEKLFFGSGTQLSVL.

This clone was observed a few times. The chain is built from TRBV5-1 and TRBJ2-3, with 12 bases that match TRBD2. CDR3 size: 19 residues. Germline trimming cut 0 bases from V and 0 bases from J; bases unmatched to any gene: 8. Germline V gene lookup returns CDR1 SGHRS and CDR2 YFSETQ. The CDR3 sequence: CASSLAWGLAGQSTDTQYF. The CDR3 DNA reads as TGCGCCAGCAGCTTGGCATGGGGACTAGCGGGCCAAAGCACAGATACGCAGTATTTT.

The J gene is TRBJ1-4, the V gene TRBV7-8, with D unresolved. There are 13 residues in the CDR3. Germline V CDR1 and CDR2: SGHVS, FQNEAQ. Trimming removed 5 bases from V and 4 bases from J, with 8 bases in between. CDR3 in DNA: TGTGCCAGCAGCATAGGTCGTAATGAAAAACTGTTTTTT. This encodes CASSIGRNEKLFF.

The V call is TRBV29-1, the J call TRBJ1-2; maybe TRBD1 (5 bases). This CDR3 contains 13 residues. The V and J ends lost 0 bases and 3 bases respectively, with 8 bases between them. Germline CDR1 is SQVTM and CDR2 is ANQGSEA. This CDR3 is CSVEDPRDYGYTF. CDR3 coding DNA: TGCAGCGTTGAAGATCCCAGGGACTATGGCTACACCTTC.

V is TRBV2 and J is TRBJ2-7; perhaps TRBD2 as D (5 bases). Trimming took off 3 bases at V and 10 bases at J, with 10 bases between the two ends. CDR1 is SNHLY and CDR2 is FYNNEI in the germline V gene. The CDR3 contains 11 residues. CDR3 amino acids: CASSDGGRQYF. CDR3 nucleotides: TGTGCCAGCAGTGATGGCGGGCGACAGTACTTC.

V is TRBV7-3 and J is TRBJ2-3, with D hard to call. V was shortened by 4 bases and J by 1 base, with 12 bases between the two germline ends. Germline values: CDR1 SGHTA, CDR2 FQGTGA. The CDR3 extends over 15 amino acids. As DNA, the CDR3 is TGTGCCAGCAGCTCCAGGTTATCCGGCACAGATACGCAGTATTTT. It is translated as CASSSRLSGTDTQYF.

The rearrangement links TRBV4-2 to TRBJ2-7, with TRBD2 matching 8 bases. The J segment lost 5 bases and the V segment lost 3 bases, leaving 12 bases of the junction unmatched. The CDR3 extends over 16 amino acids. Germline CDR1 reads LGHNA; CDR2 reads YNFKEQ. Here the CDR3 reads CASSQRSGGPFDEQYF. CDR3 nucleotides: TGTGCCAGCAGCCAGCGAAGCGGGGGACCTTTCGACGAGCAGTACTTC.

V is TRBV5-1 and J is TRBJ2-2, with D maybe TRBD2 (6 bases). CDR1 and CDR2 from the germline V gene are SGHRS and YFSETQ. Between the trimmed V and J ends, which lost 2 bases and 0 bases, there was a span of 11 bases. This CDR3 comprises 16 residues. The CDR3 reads CASSFGSSANTGELFF. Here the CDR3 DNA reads TGCGCCAGCAGCTTCGGGAGCTCGGCGAACACCGGGGAGCTGTTTTTT. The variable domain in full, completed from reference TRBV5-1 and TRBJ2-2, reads KAGVTQTPRYLIKTRGQQVTLSCSPISGHRSVSWYQQTPGQGLQFLFEYFSETQRNKGNFPGRFSGRQFSNSRSEMNVSTLELGDSALYLCASSFGSSANTGELFFGEGSRLTVL.

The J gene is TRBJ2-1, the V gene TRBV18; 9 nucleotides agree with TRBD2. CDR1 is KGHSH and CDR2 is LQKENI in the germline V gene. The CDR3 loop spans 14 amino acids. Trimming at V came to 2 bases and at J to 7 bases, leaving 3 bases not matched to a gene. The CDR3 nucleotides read TGTGCCAGCTCACCAATGCGGGAGGGGAATGAGCAGTTCTTC. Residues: CASSPMREGNEQFF.

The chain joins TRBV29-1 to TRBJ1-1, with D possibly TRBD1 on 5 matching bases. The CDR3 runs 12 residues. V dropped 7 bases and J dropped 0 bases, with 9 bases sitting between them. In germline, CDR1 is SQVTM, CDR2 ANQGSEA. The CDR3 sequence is CSGGHMNTEAFF. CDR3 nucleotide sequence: TGCAGCGGTGGACACATGAACACTGAAGCTTTCTTT.

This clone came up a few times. The CDR3 nucleotides are TGTGCCAGTCGACAGGCCGGGGATACGCAGTATTTT. Its protein is CASRQAGDTQYF. This chain joins TRBV19 and TRBJ2-3, with D maybe TRBD1 (6 bases). The CDR3 length is 12 residues. V gave up 8 bases and J gave up 6 bases, with 12 bases separating them. Germline V gene lookup returns CDR1 LNHDA and CDR2 SQIVND (reference sequence).

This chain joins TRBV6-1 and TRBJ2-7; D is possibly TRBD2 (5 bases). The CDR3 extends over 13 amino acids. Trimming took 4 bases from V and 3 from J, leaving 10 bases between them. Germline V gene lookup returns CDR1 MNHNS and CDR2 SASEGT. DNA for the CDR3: TGTGCCAGCAGTGGAGGGAATAGCTACGAGCAGTACTTC. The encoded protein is CASSGGNSYEQYF.

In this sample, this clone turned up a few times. The CDR3 protein is CASSPTLAVGETQYF. CDR3 sequence (DNA): TGCGCCAGCAGCCCCACCCTCGCGGTGGGGGAGACCCAGTACTTC. The chain uses TRBV5-1 and TRBJ2-5; no definite D call. V was trimmed by 4 bases and J by 5 bases, leaving 18 bases between them. Germline loops: CDR1 SGHRS, CDR2 YFSETQ. This CDR3 contains 15 residues.

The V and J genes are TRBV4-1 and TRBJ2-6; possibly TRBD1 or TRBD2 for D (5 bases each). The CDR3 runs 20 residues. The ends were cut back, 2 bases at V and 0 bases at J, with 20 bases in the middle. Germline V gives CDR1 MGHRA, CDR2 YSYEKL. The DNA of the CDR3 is TGCGCCAGCAGCCAAATCAAAACCGGGACGGTTATCTCTGGGGCCAACGTCCTGACTTTC. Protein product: CASSQIKTGTVISGANVLTF.

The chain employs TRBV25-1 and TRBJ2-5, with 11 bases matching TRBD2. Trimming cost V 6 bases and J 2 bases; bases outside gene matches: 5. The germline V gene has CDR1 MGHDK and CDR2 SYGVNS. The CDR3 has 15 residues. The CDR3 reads CASRIAGGRQETQYF. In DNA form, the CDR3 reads TGTGCCAGCAGAATAGCGGGAGGGAGACAAGAGACCCAGTACTTC. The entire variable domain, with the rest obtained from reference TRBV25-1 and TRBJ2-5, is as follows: EADIYQTPRYLVIGTGKKITLECSQTMGHDKMYWYQQDPGMELHLIHYSYGVNSTEKGDLSSESTVSRIRTEHFPLTLESARPSHTSQYLCASRIAGGRQETQYFGPGTRLLVL.